The 10 T cell receptor beta chains listed next were all sequenced from one sample in a study of shared clonotypes between healthy human individuals. TCRdb keeps only in-frame clones here, not all; method: immunoSEQ multiplex PCR. This table holds about 2 million clones, roughly 96% found once. The material sequenced was naive CD4+ T cells sorted from blood. Subset specified: CD45RA+ positively selected. Receptors originate from a man aged 18 to 30 in good health.

About this clone itself: The sample contains more than one DNA sequence encoding this CDR3. This chain links TRBV20-1 with TRBJ1-2; D not resolved. Germline V CDR1 and CDR2: DFQATT, SNEGSKA (reference sequence). The CDR3 is made up of 9 amino acids. V was pared by 4 bases and J by 8 bases, with 5 bases between. CDR3 in amino acids: CSATGGYTF. In nucleotides, the CDR3 is TGCAGTGCTACGGGAGGCTACACCTTC.

This chain connects TRBV4-2 to TRBJ1-4; D not resolved. Trimming stripped 2 bases from V and 0 bases from J, with 10 bases between. CDR1 is LGHNA and CDR2 is YNFKEQ in the germline V gene. This CDR3 is 16 amino acids long. CDR3: CASSQSTSATNEKLFF. The CDR3 DNA sequence: TGTGCCAGCAGCCAATCCACCAGTGCAACTAATGAAAAACTGTTTTTT.

The genes are TRBV6-5 and TRBJ1-2; 9 bases agree with TRBD1. In germline, CDR1 is MNHEY, CDR2 SVGAGI. This CDR3 is built from 14 residues. Germline trimming cut 8 bases from V and 4 bases from J; bases unmatched to any gene: 8. The CDR3 here is CASAGTGPVYGYTF. In DNA, the CDR3 is TGTGCCAGCGCTGGGACAGGGCCAGTCTATGGCTACACCTTC.

The V gene is TRBV6-6, the J gene TRBJ2-2; 9 nucleotides agree with TRBD2. The CDR3 spans 15 residues. V was clipped by 6 bases and J by 0 bases; unmatched bases: 2. From germline, CDR1 is MNHNY and CDR2 SVGAGI (reference sequence). CDR3 sequence: CASRTSGTNTGELFF. The DNA for the CDR3 is TGTGCCAGCAGGACTAGCGGCACGAACACCGGGGAGCTGTTTTTT.

The rearrangement joins TRBV4-3 to TRBJ2-5, with D uncertain. This CDR3 contains 15 residues. V lost 4 bases and J 5 bases, leaving 17 bases between the germline ends. CDR1 and CDR2 from the germline V gene are LGHNA and YSLEER. The CDR3 region is CASSPSARKGETQYF. The CDR3 bases are TGCGCCAGCAGCCCATCCGCTCGGAAGGGTGAGACCCAGTACTTC.

This chain joins TRBV30 and TRBJ2-7; 10 bases are shared with TRBD1. Germline loops: CDR1 GTSNPN, CDR2 SVGIG (reference sequence). The V gene end was trimmed by 4 bases and the J gene end by 7 bases; junction bases not matched to a gene: 7. CDR3 length: 13 residues. The CDR3 DNA follows: TGTGCCTGGAACCGACAGGGGGCGTCGGAGCAGTACTTC. It translates to CAWNRQGASEQYF.

The chain has TRBV11-3 and TRBJ2-2; no definite D call. The V gene lost 5 bases and the J gene lost 5 bases, with 15 bases spanning the gap. The CDR3 loop spans 15 amino acids. Germline V gene lookup returns CDR1 SGHNT and CDR2 YENEEA. In nucleotides, the CDR3 is TGTGCCAGCAGCCCCGGACGGCCTGAGACCGGGGAGCTGTTTTTT. It yields the protein CASSPGRPETGELFF. The whole variable domain, filled in from reference TRBV11-3 and TRBJ2-2, reads EAGVVQSPRYKIIEKKQPVAFWCNPISGHNTLYWYLQNLGQGPELLIRYENEEAVDDSQLPKDRFSAERLKGVDSTLKIQPAELGDSAVYLCASSPGRPETGELFFGEGSRLTVL.

The rearrangement joins TRBV7-2 to TRBJ2-2, with 8 positions matching TRBD1. V lost 5 bases to trimming and J lost 8 bases; unmatched junction nucleotides: 4. In germline, CDR1 is SGHTA, CDR2 FQGNSA. CDR3 length: 13 amino acids. CDR3 nucleotide sequence: TGTGCCAGCAGCCGGGGACAGGTTGGGGAGCTGTTTTTT. Residues: CASSRGQVGELFF.

The genes are TRBV7-8 and TRBJ2-3, with D possibly matching TRBD1 (5 bases). V was cut by 3 bases and J by 0 bases, with 16 bases left in between. The germline V gene encodes CDR1 SGHVS and CDR2 FQNEAQ. The CDR3 is made up of 17 amino acids. CDR3: CASSFHRRSLSTDTQYF. CDR3 coding DNA: TGTGCCAGCAGCTTCCACAGGCGCTCCTTAAGCACAGATACGCAGTATTTT.

The V gene is TRBV18, the J gene TRBJ2-2, with D possibly TRBD1 on 5 matching bases. CDR3 size: 16 residues. Germline V gene lookup returns CDR1 KGHSH and CDR2 LQKENI. Trimming stripped 6 bases from V and 0 bases from J, with 14 bases between. The CDR3 coding sequence is TGTGCCAGCTCGCCAAACAGGCCCCCGAACACCGGGGAGCTGTTTTTT. Encoded protein: CASSPNRPPNTGELFF.